These 28 T cell receptor beta chains share one sample of origin, sequenced in a study of shared clonotypes between healthy human individuals. Method: immunoSEQ multiplex PCR; TCRdb's copy keeps in-frame clones and lacks some. The data contain about 1 million clones, about 74% of them singletons. Sequenced material: memory CD4+ T cells sorted from blood. Noted subset: CD45RA-negative fraction. The source of these receptors is a man between 18 and 35 years old in good health.

V usage is TRBV9 and J usage is TRBJ2-5; either TRBD1 or TRBD2 may supply D (5 bases each). Per germline, CDR1 SGDLS and CDR2 YYNGEE. V shed 2 bases and J shed 5 bases, with 19 bases lying between them. The CDR3 totals 16 residues. CDR3 sequence: CASSVSGAATYETQYF. Written as DNA, the CDR3 is TGTGCCAGCAGCGTTTCCGGGGCCGCGACATACGAGACCCAGTACTTC.

The chain has TRBV7-2 and TRBJ1-1; a weak D match, TRBD1 (6 bases). Trimming removed 1 base from V and 5 bases from J, with 14 bases in between. The CDR3 totals 15 residues. Germline-derived CDR1 and CDR2 are SGHTA and FQGNSA. The CDR3 coding sequence is TGTGCCAGCAGCTTAGTTACAGGGCAGTTGACTGAAGCTTTCTTT. It encodes CASSLVTGQLTEAFF.

The chain employs TRBV6-1 and TRBJ1-4; a possible D gene is TRBD1 (5 bases). V was clipped by 1 base and J by 8 bases, with 14 bases between them. The CDR3 has 15 amino acids. Germline lookup yields CDR1 MNHNS and CDR2 SASEGT. CDR3 in amino acids: CASSEEGQGWEKLFF. The CDR3 DNA sequence: TGTGCCAGCAGTGAAGAAGGGCAGGGCTGGGAAAAACTGTTTTTT.

The rearrangement uses TRBV9 and TRBJ1-1; D ambiguous. Germline CDR1 and CDR2: SGDLS and YYNGEE. The ends were cut back, 4 bases at V and 0 bases at J, with 10 bases in the middle. The CDR3 loop spans 14 amino acids. CDR3 sequence (DNA): TGTGCCAGCAGCCAAAACACAGTGAACACTGAAGCTTTCTTT. It yields the protein CASSQNTVNTEAFF.

CDR3 protein: CASNEGLAATDTQYF. CDR3 sequence (DNA): TGTGCTAGCAATGAGGGGCTAGCGGCCACAGATACGCAGTATTTT. V gene TRBV10-3 combines with J gene TRBJ2-3, with TRBD2 identical over 7 bases. This CDR3 contains 15 residues. Germline CDR1 and CDR2: ENHRY and SYGVKD.

This chain connects TRBV6-1 to TRBJ1-2; no firm D call. Trimming removed 6 bases at V and 8 bases at J, with 16 bases between. This CDR3 has 13 amino acids. Germline CDR1 reads MNHNS; CDR2 reads SASEGT. Here the CDR3 reads CASSPDPNWGYTF. In DNA, the CDR3 is TGTGCCAGCAGCCCTGACCCCAATTGGGGCTACACCTTC.

This clone was picked up one time. The genes are TRBV11-2 and TRBJ2-3; 10 bases line up with TRBD2. The CDR3 sequence is 12 residues long. Looked up from germline, CDR1 is SGHAT and CDR2 is FQNNGV. After removal of 3 bases from V and 13 bases from J, the junction contained 4 bases not matched to a gene. CDR3 nucleotide sequence: TGTGCCAGCAGCTTCAGCGGGGGGGCCGAGTATTTT. Its translation is CASSFSGGAEYF.

For the CDR3, the DNA is TGTGCCAGCAGCGGAGAAGAGAACACTGAAGCTTTCTTT. Protein sequence: CASSGEENTEAFF. The rearrangement links TRBV5-6 to TRBJ1-1; D remains unclear. Germline V gene lookup returns CDR1 SGHDT and CDR2 YYEEEE. Trimming removed 4 bases from V and 1 base from J, with 8 bases in between. The CDR3 loop spans 13 amino acids.

The chain links TRBV28 to TRBJ1-1; no firm D call. Germline CDR1 and CDR2: MDHEN and SYDVKM. V lost 6 bases and J lost 0, with 11 bases in between. The CDR3 spans 14 residues. CDR3 sequence (DNA): TGTGCCAGCAGGCCGGGCCCCATGAACACTGAAGCTTTCTTT. It specifies CASRPGPMNTEAFF.

The CDR3 spells CASSLARSTGELFF. Here the CDR3 DNA reads TGTGCCAGCAGCTTAGCTCGGAGCACCGGGGAGCTGTTTTTT. The chain joins TRBV11-2 to TRBJ2-2, with D unresolved. Germline V CDR1 and CDR2: SGHAT, FQNNGV. The germline V and J ends were trimmed by 1 base and 4 bases, with 7 bases remaining between them. The CDR3 length is 14 residues.

This chain joins TRBV7-9 and TRBJ2-5; D may be TRBD2 (7 bases). Trimming took off 8 bases at V and 5 bases at J, with 15 bases between the two ends. Looked up from germline, CDR1 is SEHNR and CDR2 is FQNEAQ (reference sequence). The CDR3 sequence is 13 residues long. The CDR3 spells CASDRGGGETQYF. CDR3 nucleotides: TGTGCCAGCGATCGGGGAGGGGGGGAGACCCAGTACTTC.

This clone was seen a few times. The same CDR3 is also encoded by other DNA sequences in this sample. This chain joins TRBV7-9 and TRBJ2-3; the match to TRBD1 covers 8 bases. The germline V gene has CDR1 SEHNR and CDR2 FQNEAQ (reference sequence). Trimming removed 5 bases from V and 0 bases from J; junction bases left unmatched: 1. The CDR3 runs 14 residues. Here the CDR3 reads CASSRTGSTDTQYF. Written as DNA, the CDR3 is TGTGCCAGCAGCCGGACAGGGAGCACAGATACGCAGTATTTT. Full variable domain (missing parts from reference TRBV7-9 and TRBJ2-3): DTGVSQNPRHKITKRGQNVTFRCDPISEHNRLYWYRQTLGQGPEFLTYFQNEAQLEKSRLLSDRFSAERPKGSFSTLEIQRTEQGDSAMYLCASSRTGSTDTQYFGPGTRLTVL.

The J gene is TRBJ2-5, the V gene TRBV6-6; 13 bases are a match to TRBD2. CDR1 and CDR2 (germline): MNHNY, SVGAGI (reference sequence). This CDR3 comprises 15 residues. V lost 4 bases to trimming and J lost 5 bases; unmatched junction nucleotides: 4. Here the CDR3 reads CASSWTSGGWETQYF. In DNA, the CDR3 is TGTGCCAGCAGTTGGACTAGCGGGGGTTGGGAGACCCAGTACTTC.

The genes are TRBV12-5 and TRBJ1-1; no firm D call. The CDR3 contains 16 residues. From germline, CDR1 is LGHNT and CDR2 FRNRAP. The V gene lost 0 bases and the J gene lost 5 bases, with 16 bases spanning the gap. In DNA, the CDR3 is TGTGCTAGTGGTTTGGTACTGGGCCACCTCGGGACTGAAGCTTTCTTT. Translating gives CASGLVLGHLGTEAFF. The whole variable domain, remainder taken from reference TRBV12-5 and TRBJ1-1, is DARVTQTPRHKVTEMGQEVTMRCQPILGHNTVFWYRQTMMQGLELLAYFRNRAPLDDSGMPKDRFSAEMPDATLATLKIQPSEPRDSAVYFCASGLVLGHLGTEAFFGQGTRLTVV.

The chain combines TRBV7-9 with TRBJ2-1; 7 bases line up with TRBD2. V shed 1 base, J shed 8 bases, and the junction held 8 bases outside the gene matches. CDR1 and CDR2 (germline): SEHNR, FQNEAQ (reference sequence). The CDR3 has 15 amino acids. The CDR3, as DNA: TGTGCCAGCAGCTTAGGGAGGACTAGGAACGATGAGCAGTTCTTC. This translates into CASSLGRTRNDEQFF.

This chain connects TRBV7-9 to TRBJ2-3; D possibly corresponds to TRBD2 (6 bases). This CDR3 region has 15 residues. Trimming stripped 8 bases from V and 1 base from J, with 16 bases between. From germline, CDR1 is SEHNR and CDR2 FQNEAQ (reference sequence). CDR3 loop: CASLSVGGGTDTQYF. The CDR3 bases are TGTGCCAGCCTGTCTGTGGGCGGGGGCACAGATACGCAGTATTTT.

The chain links TRBV5-6 to TRBJ2-5, with a possible D match to TRBD1 (6 bases). The germline V and J ends were trimmed by 7 bases and 5 bases, with 18 bases remaining between them. Germline loops: CDR1 SGHDT, CDR2 YYEEEE. This CDR3 has 14 amino acids. CDR3 bases: TGTGCCAGCCGAAGGGACACCAAGCAGGAGACCCAGTACTTC. Its protein is CASRRDTKQETQYF.

The chain links TRBV2 to TRBJ1-1, with 8 bases that match TRBD1. Germline loops: CDR1 SNHLY, CDR2 FYNNEI. The J segment lost 0 bases and the V segment lost 6 bases, leaving 3 bases of the junction unmatched. The CDR3 has 14 amino acids. The CDR3 loop reads CASRRTGMNTEAFF. CDR3 nucleotide sequence: TGTGCCAGCAGGAGGACAGGGATGAACACTGAAGCTTTCTTT.

This chain joins TRBV7-2 and TRBJ2-7; TRBD2 matches at 10 bases. Losses at the gene ends were 6 bases for V and 3 bases for J; bases not matched to a gene: 20. Germline assignment: CDR1 SGHTA and CDR2 FQGNSA. The CDR3 contains 19 residues. CDR3 nucleotides: TGTGCCAGCAGACAACAGGGAAGGGGAGCACTAGCGGGGTTCTACGAGCAGTACTTC. The encoded protein is CASRQQGRGALAGFYEQYF.

The J gene is TRBJ2-3, the V gene TRBV27; D call uncertain. Trimming pared 2 bases from V and 0 bases from J, leaving 12 bases between. The V gene's germline CDR1 is MNHEY and CDR2 SMNVEV (reference sequence). This CDR3 contains 16 residues. CDR3 in amino acids: CASSLRSQTSTDTQYF. The CDR3 region has the DNA TGTGCCAGCAGTTTAAGGAGCCAGACTAGCACAGATACGCAGTATTTT.

The rearrangement links TRBV11-3 to TRBJ2-5; TRBD1 matches 9 bases. The germline V gene encodes CDR1 SGHNT and CDR2 YENEEA. The CDR3 totals 14 residues. J lost 3 bases, V lost 4 bases, and 3 bases had no gene match. CDR3 nucleotides: TGTGCCAGCAGCTCCCGGACAGGGGAAGAGACCCAGTACTTC. Its translation is CASSSRTGEETQYF. Full variable domain (missing parts from reference TRBV11-3 and TRBJ2-5): EAGVVQSPRYKIIEKKQPVAFWCNPISGHNTLYWYLQNLGQGPELLIRYENEEAVDDSQLPKDRFSAERLKGVDSTLKIQPAELGDSAVYLCASSSRTGEETQYFGPGTRLLVL.

The rearrangement joins TRBV18 to TRBJ1-1, with D hard to call. Germline CDR1 is KGHSH and CDR2 is LQKENI. Trimming pared 0 bases from V and 11 bases from J, leaving 10 bases between. The CDR3 loop spans 12 amino acids. The CDR3 loop reads CASSPPSGVAFF. Written as DNA, the CDR3 is TGTGCCAGCTCACCACCAAGTGGCGTCGCTTTCTTT.

The chain has TRBV18 and TRBJ1-1, with TRBD1 as a possible D gene (5 bases). The CDR3 loop spans 14 amino acids. The germline CDR1 and CDR2 sequences are KGHSH and LQKENI. Trimming cost V 1 base and J 2 bases, with 8 bases left between them. CDR3 amino acids: CASSPQGPNTEAFF. As DNA, the CDR3 is TGTGCCAGCTCACCACAGGGGCCTAACACTGAAGCTTTCTTT. The full variable domain, in which reference TRBV18 and TRBJ1-1 provide the parts outside the CDR3, is NAGVMQNPRHLVRRRGQEARLRCSPMKGHSHVYWYRQLPEEGLKFMVYLQKENIIDESGMPKERFSAEFPKEGPSILRIQQVVRGDSAAYFCASSPQGPNTEAFFGQGTRLTVV.

The CDR3 spells CASGRDSQETQYF. DNA of the CDR3: TGTGCCAGCGGTAGGGACAGCCAAGAGACCCAGTACTTC. J is TRBJ2-5 and V is TRBV7-8; 7 bases agree with TRBD1. The CDR3 contains 13 residues. V gave up 8 bases and J gave up 1 base; unmatched junction bases: 4. CDR1 is SGHVS, CDR2 FQNEAQ, per germline.

The V gene is TRBV29-1, the J gene TRBJ2-3; TRBD1 might be the D (6 bases). CDR3 length: 14 residues. Trimming removed 4 bases at V and 2 bases at J, with 13 bases between. Germline V gene sequence: CDR1 SQVTM, CDR2 ANQGSEA. CDR3 in DNA: TGCAGCGTTGCGGGACACCAGAACACAGATACGCAGTATTTT. Its translation: CSVAGHQNTDTQYF.

This rearrangement joins TRBV5-4 to TRBJ1-4; 11 bases align to TRBD1. The trim removed 4 bases at V and 7 bases at J, leaving 6 bases unmatched. Germline V gene sequence: CDR1 SGHNT, CDR2 YYREEE (reference sequence). The CDR3 is 15 amino acids. Here the CDR3 reads CASSTTGTGGEKLFF. CDR3 in DNA: TGTGCCAGCAGCACTACCGGGACAGGGGGTGAAAAACTGTTTTTT.

The V call is TRBV7-2, the J call TRBJ2-7; TRBD2 might be the D (5 bases). V was shortened by 3 bases and J by 0 bases, with 12 bases between the two germline ends. The CDR3 is 15 residues long. In germline, CDR1 is SGHTA, CDR2 FQGNSA. CDR3 nucleotide sequence: TGTGCCAGCAGCTTTAGGTCGGGAAGCTCCTACGAGCAGTACTTC. Residues: CASSFRSGSSYEQYF.

The V gene is TRBV5-1, the J gene TRBJ2-1; tentative D call: TRBD2 (7 bases). The CDR3 has 17 residues. Germline V gene data show CDR1 as SGHRS and CDR2 as YFSETQ. V was pared by 2 bases and J by 7 bases, with 22 bases between. CDR3 nucleotides: TGCGCCAGCAGCTTCGCCGCCGGGGGCGGGAGCAGGAATGAGCAGTTCTTC. This codes for CASSFAAGGGSRNEQFF. Filled out from reference TRBV5-1 and TRBJ2-1, the complete variable domain reads KAGVTQTPRYLIKTRGQQVTLSCSPISGHRSVSWYQQTPGQGLQFLFEYFSETQRNKGNFPGRFSGRQFSNSRSEMNVSTLELGDSALYLCASSFAAGGGSRNEQFFGPGTRLTVL.